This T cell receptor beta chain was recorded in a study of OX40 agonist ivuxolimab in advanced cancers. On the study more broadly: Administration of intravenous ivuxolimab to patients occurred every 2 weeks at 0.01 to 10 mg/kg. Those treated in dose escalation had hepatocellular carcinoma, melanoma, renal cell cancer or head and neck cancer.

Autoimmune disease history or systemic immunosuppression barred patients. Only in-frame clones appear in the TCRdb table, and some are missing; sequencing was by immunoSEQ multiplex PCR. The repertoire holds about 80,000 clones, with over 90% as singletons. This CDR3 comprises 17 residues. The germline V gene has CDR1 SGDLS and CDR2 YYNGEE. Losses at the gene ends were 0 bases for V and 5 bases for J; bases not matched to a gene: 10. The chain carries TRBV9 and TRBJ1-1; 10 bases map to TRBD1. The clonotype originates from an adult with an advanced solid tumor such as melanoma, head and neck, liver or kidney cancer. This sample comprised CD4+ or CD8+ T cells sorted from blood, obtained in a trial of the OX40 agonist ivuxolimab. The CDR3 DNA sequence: TGTGCCAGCAGCGTAGCTCTTGAGGACAGGGGGGTTACTGAAGCTTTCTTT. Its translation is CASSVALEDRGVTEAFF.